The clone carrying this TCR beta chain was recorded many times. cDNA molecules, individually, were tagged with unique molecular identifiers. MiXCR was run by TCRdb on the 5' RACE reads, yielding one entry per CDR3 protein. The sample holds approximately 52,000 distinct CDR3 sequences, around 8% seen once. Germline V CDR1 and CDR2: MNHNS, SASEGT. Deletions cut 7 bases from V and 4 bases from J, with 19 bases between. CDR3 length: 15 residues. The data derive from a study of early T cells in non-severe SARS-CoV-2 infection. Study-wide background: Bulk RNA taken from unsorted whole blood was sequenced, leaving chains unpaired.

Material: whole blood. The rearrangement links TRBV6-1 to TRBJ1-2; TRBD1 is a possible D gene (5 bases). This receptor was taken from an adult who was a healthcare worker with PCR-confirmed SARS-CoV-2 infection or an uninfected control (not recorded which). The CDR3 DNA reads TGTGCCAGCAATGGACCGGGACTGGGGAGCTATGGCTACACCTTC. Translating gives CASNGPGLGSYGYTF.